Below, 8 T cell receptor beta chains from the same sample are listed, as sequenced in a study of OX40 agonist ivuxolimab in advanced cancers. Profiled with immunoSEQ multiplex PCR; TCRdb holds only in-frame clones, not every one. The sample lists 85,000 to 120,000 clones, approximately 90% occurring once. Sequences were derived from CD4+ or CD8+ T cells sorted from blood, sampled in a trial of the OX40 agonist ivuxolimab. Receptor source: an adult with an advanced solid tumor such as melanoma, head and neck, liver or kidney cancer.

This clone was seen just once. V gene TRBV23-1 combines with J gene TRBJ2-5; perhaps TRBD1 as D (6 bases). TRBV23-1 is filed as an ORF, its function uncertain. V was cut by 0 bases and J by 1 base, with 12 bases left in between. CDR3 size: 16 residues. Here the CDR3 DNA reads TGCGCCAGCAGTCAATCACACAGGGTCGGCCAAGAGACCCAGTACTTC. Translating gives CASSQSHRVGQETQYF.

The chain combines TRBV7-3 with TRBJ1-2; D remains ambiguous. V lost 4 bases and J 9 bases, leaving 18 bases between the germline ends. Germline V gene data show CDR1 as SGHTA and CDR2 as FQGTGA. The CDR3 has 14 residues. The chain's CDR3 is CASSSPNPARSYTF. The CDR3 bases are TGTGCCAGCAGCTCACCAAATCCAGCCCGCAGCTACACCTTC.

This clone was seen a handful of times. This chain links TRBV7-2 with TRBJ2-7; D is unclear. V lost 11 bases and J 2 bases, leaving 13 bases between the germline ends. The germline V gene encodes CDR1 SGHTA and CDR2 FQGNSA. The CDR3 has 12 amino acids. CDR3 in amino acids: CASATATYEQYF. The CDR3 region has the DNA TGTGCCTCGGCTACCGCAACCTACGAGCAGTACTTC.

V gene TRBV28 combines with J gene TRBJ1-2, with D tentatively TRBD1 (6 bases). The CDR3 is 14 residues long. Germline CDR1 reads MDHEN; CDR2 reads SYDVKM. The germline V and J ends were trimmed by 8 bases and 4 bases, with 17 bases remaining between them. Written as DNA, the CDR3 is TGTGCCAGCCTAAAAAGCGGGGGCGGCTATGGCTACACCTTC. Translation gives CASLKSGGGYGYTF.

V usage is TRBV7-9 and J usage is TRBJ2-1, with a tentative D call TRBD1 (6 bases). V lost 4 bases to trimming and J lost 0 bases, with 19 bases between them. This CDR3 region has 18 residues. Looked up from germline, CDR1 is SEHNR and CDR2 is FQNEAQ (reference sequence). The CDR3 protein is CASSSTGTRETSYNEQFF. Written as DNA, the CDR3 is TGTGCCAGCAGCTCAACCGGGACACGAGAGACCTCCTACAATGAGCAGTTCTTC.

The CDR3 is CASSKQRNTIYF. The CDR3 coding sequence is TGTGCCAGCAGCAAGCAAAGAAACACCATATATTTT. V is TRBV21-1 and J is TRBJ1-3. TRBV21-1 has pseudogene status. This CDR3 has 12 amino acids.

The chain employs TRBV7-2 and TRBJ1-1; 8 bases are a match to TRBD1. Germline CDR1 is SGHTA and CDR2 is FQGNSA. The CDR3 contains 15 residues. J lost 1 base, V lost 4 bases, and 5 bases had no gene match. CDR3 coding DNA: TGTGCCAGCAGCTCGTACAGGGGGAAGAACACTGAAGCTTTCTTT. Translating gives CASSSYRGKNTEAFF.

The gene calls are TRBV6-6 and TRBJ2-7, with D possibly being TRBD1 (6 bases). Trimming left V 0 bases short and J 2 bases short, with 14 bases between. This CDR3 has 16 residues. The V gene's germline CDR1 is MNHNY and CDR2 SVGAGI (reference sequence). The CDR3 here is CASSYSSGQTPYEQYF. As DNA, the CDR3 is TGTGCCAGCAGTTACTCCTCCGGACAGACTCCCTACGAGCAGTACTTC.